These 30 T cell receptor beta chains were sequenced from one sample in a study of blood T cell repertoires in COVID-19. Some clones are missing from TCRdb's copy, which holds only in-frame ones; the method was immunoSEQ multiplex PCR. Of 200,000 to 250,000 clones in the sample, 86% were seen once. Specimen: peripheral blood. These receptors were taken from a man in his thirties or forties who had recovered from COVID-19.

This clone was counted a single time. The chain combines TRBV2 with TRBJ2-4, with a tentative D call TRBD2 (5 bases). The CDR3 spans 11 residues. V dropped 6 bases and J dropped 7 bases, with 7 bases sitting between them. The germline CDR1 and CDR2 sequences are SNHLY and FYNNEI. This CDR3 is CASREVNIQYF. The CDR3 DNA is TGTGCCAGCAGGGAGGTGAACATTCAGTACTTC.

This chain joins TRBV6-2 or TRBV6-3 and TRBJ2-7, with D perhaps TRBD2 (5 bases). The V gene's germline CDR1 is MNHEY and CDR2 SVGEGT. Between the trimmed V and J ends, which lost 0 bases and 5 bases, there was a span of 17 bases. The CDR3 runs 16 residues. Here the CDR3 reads CASSYSRDPLGHEQYF. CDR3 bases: TGTGCCAGCAGTTACTCCCGGGATCCCCTAGGCCACGAGCAGTACTTC.

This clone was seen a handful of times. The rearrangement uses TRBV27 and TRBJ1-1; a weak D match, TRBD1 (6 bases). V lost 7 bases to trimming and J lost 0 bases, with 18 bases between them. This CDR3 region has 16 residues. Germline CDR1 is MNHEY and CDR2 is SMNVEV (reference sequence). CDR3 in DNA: TGTGCCAGCACCTTAAGAGGGGGAAGGATGAACACTGAAGCTTTCTTT. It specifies CASTLRGGRMNTEAFF.

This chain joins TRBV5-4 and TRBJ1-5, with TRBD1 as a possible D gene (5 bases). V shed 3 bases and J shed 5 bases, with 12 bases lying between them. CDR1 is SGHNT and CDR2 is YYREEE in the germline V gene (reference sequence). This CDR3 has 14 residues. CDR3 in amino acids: CASSSGRRDQPQHF. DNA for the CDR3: TGTGCCAGCAGCTCAGGGAGGAGGGATCAGCCCCAGCATTTT. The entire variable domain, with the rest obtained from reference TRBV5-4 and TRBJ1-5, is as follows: ETGVTQSPTHLIKTRGQQVTLRCSSQSGHNTVSWYQQALGQGPQFIFQYYREEENGRGNFPPRFSGLQFPNYSSELNVNALELDDSALYLCASSSGRRDQPQHFGDGTRLSIL.

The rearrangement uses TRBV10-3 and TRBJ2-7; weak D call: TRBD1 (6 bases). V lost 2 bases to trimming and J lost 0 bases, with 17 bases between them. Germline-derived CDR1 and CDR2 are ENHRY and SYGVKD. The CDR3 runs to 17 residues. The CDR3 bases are TGTGCCATCAGTGAGCCGTCTACAGGGCGTAGCTCCTACGAGCAGTACTTC. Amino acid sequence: CAISEPSTGRSSYEQYF.

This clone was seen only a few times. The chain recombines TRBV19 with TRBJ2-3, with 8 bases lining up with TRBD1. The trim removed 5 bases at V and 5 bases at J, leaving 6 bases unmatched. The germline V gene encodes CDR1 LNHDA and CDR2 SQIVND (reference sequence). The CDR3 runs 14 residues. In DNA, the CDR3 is TGTGCCAGTAGTGGCAGGGGGCATGTAGATACGCAGTATTTT. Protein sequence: CASSGRGHVDTQYF.

Here the CDR3 reads CASSPSGSNQPQHF. The CDR3 DNA reads TGTGCCAGCAGCCCCTCGGGGAGCAATCAGCCCCAGCATTTT. The chain employs TRBV3-1 (or the pseudogene TRBV3-2) and TRBJ1-5; no clear D. CDR3 size: 14 residues. Trimming removed 4 bases at V and 1 base at J, with 8 bases between. Germline values: CDR1 LGHDT, CDR2 YNNKEL (reference sequence).

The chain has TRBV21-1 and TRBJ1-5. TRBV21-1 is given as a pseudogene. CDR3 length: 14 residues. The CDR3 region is CASVSGQFNQPQHF. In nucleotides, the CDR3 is TGTGCCAGCGTTTCGGGTCAGTTCAATCAGCCCCAGCATTTT.

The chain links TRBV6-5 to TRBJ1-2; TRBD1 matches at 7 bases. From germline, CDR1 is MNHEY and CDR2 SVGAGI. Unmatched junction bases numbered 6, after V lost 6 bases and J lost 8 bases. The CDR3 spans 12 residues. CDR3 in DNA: TGTGCCAGCAGCCAGGACAGGAGGGGCTACACCTTC. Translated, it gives CASSQDRRGYTF.

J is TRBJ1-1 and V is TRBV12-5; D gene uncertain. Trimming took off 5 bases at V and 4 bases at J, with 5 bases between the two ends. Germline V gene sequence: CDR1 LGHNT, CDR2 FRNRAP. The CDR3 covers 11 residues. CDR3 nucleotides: TGTGCTAGTGGTCAAGCCACTGAAGCTTTCTTT. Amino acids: CASGQATEAFF.

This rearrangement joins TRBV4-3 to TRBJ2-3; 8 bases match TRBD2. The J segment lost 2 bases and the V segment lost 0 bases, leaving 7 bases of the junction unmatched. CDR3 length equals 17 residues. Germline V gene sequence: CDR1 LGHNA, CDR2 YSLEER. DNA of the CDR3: TGCGCCAGCAGCCAAGATCAACAAGCGGGGGCCACAGATACGCAGTATTTT. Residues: CASSQDQQAGATDTQYF.

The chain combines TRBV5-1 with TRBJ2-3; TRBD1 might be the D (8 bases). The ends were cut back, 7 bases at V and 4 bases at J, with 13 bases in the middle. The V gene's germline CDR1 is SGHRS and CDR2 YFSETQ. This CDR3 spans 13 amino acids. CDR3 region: CASDRGGPDTQYF. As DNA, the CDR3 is TGCGCCAGCGACAGGGGAGGGCCAGATACGCAGTATTTT.

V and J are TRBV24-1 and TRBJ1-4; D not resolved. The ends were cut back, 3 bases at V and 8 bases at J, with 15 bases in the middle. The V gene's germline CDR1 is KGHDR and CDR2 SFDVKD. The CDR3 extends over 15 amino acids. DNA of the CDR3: TGTGCCACCAGTGATCCCGGGCAGAGCGGGGAAAAACTGTTTTTT. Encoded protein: CATSDPGQSGEKLFF.

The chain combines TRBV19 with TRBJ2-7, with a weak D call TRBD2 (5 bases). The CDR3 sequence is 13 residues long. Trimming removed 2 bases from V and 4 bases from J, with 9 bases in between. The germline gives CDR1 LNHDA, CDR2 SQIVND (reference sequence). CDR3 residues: CASSIRGTYEQYF. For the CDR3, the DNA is TGTGCCAGTAGTATACGGGGTACTTACGAGCAGTACTTC.

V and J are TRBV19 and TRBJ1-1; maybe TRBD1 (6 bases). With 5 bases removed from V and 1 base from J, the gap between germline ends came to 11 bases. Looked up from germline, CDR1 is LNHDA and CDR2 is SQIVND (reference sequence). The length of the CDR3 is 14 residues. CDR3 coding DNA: TGTGCCAGTAGTTCTCACAGGGAGAACACTGAAGCTTTCTTT. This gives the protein CASSSHRENTEAFF. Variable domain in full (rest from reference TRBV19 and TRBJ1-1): DGGITQSPKYLFRKEGQNVTLSCEQNLNHDAMYWYRQDPGQGLRLIYYSQIVNDFQKGDIAEGYSVSREKKESFPLTVTSAQKNPTAFYLCASSSHRENTEAFFGQGTRLTVV.

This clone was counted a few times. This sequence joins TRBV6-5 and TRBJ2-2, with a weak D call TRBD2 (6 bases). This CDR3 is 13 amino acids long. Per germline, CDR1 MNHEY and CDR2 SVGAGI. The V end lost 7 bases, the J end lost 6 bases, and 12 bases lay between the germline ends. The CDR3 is CASKAGHAGELFF. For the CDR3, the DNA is TGTGCCAGCAAGGCGGGGCATGCCGGGGAGCTGTTTTTT.

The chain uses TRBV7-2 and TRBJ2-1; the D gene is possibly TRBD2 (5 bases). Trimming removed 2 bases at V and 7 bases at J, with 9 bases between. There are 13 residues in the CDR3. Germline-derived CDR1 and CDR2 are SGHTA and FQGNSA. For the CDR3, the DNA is TGTGCCAGCAGCTTAACGAGGGAAAATGAGCAGTTCTTC. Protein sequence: CASSLTRENEQFF.

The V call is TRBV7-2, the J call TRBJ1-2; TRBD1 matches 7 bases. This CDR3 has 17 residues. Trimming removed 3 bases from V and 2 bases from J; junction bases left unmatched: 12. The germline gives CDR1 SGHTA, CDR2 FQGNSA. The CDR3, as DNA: TGTGCCAGCAGCTTCGGCAGGGGGGCTTTGCCAAACTATGGCTACACCTTC. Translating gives CASSFGRGALPNYGYTF.

The CDR3 coding sequence is TGTGCCAGCAGTTTATTACAGGGTGACGAGCAGTACTTC. Protein: CASSLLQGDEQYF. This chain links TRBV27 with TRBJ2-7; a possible D gene is TRBD1 (6 bases). Trimming took 1 base from V and 5 from J, leaving 9 bases between them. This CDR3 has 13 residues. From germline, CDR1 is MNHEY and CDR2 SMNVEV (reference sequence).

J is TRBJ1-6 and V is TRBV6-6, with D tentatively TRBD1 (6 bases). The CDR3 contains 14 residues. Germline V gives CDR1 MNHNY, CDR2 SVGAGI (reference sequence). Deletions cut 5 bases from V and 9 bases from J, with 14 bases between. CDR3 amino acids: CASSQDRSGSPLHF. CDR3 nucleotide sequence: TGTGCCAGCAGTCAAGACAGGTCCGGTTCACCCCTCCACTTT.

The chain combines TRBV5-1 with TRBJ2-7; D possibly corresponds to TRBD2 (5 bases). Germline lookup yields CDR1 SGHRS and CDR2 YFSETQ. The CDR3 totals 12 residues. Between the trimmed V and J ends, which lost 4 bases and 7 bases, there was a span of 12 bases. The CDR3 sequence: CASSATGWEQYF. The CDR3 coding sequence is TGCGCCAGCAGCGCTACGGGGTGGGAGCAGTACTTC.

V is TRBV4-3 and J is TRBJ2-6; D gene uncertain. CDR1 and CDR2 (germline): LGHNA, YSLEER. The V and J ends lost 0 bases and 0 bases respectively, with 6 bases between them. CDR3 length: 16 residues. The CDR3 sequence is CASSQEVASGANVLTF. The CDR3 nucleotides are TGCGCCAGCAGCCAAGAGGTGGCCTCTGGGGCCAACGTCCTGACTTTC.

The CDR3 spells CASRPSGETGELFF. CDR3 bases: TGCGCCAGCAGACCTAGCGGGGAAACCGGGGAGCTGTTTTTT. The chain employs TRBV10-1 and TRBJ2-2; the match to TRBD2 covers 9 bases. Germline CDR1 is WNHNN and CDR2 is SYGVQD (reference sequence). The length of the CDR3 is 14 residues. V was clipped by 6 bases and J by 5 bases; unmatched bases: 4.

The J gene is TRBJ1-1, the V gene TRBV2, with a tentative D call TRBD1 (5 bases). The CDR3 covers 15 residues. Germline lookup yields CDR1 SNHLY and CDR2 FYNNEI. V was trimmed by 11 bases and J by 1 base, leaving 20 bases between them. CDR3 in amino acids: CAGQPDLGRNTEAFF. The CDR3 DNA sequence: TGTGCCGGCCAGCCTGACTTGGGGCGGAACACTGAAGCTTTCTTT. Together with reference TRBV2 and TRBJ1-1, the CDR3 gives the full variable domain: EPEVTQTPSHQVTQMGQEVILRCVPISNHLYFYWYRQILGQKVEFLVSFYNNEISEKSEIFDDQFSVERPDGSNFTLKIRSTKLEDSAMYFCAGQPDLGRNTEAFFGQGTRLTVV.

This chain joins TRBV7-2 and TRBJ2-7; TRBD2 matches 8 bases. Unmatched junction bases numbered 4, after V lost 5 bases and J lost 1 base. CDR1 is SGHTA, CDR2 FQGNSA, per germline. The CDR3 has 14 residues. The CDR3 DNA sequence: TGTGCCAGCAGCCAAAGCGGGGGATCCTACGAGCAGTACTTC. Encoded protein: CASSQSGGSYEQYF.

This chain's CDR3 is CASSKVQASNQPQHF. The CDR3 region has the DNA TGTGCCAGCTCCAAGGTGCAGGCATCTAATCAGCCCCAGCATTTT. The rearrangement joins TRBV6-5 to TRBJ1-5; D remains ambiguous. Germline-derived CDR1 and CDR2 are MNHEY and SVGAGI. The ends were cut back, 8 bases at V and 4 bases at J, with 18 bases in the middle. The CDR3 loop spans 15 amino acids.

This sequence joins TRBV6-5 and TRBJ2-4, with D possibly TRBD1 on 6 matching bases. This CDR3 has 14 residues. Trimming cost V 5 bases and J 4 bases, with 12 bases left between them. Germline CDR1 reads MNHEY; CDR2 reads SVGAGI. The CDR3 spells CASSPHRAKNIQYF. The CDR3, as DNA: TGTGCCAGCAGTCCCCACAGGGCGAAAAACATTCAGTACTTC.

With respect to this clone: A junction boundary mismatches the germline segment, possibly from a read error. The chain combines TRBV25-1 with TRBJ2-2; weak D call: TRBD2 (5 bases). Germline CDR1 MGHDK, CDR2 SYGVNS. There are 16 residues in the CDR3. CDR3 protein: CATSPVTGSRTGELFF. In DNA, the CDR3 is TGTGCCACCAGTCCCGTAACGGGGTCCAGGACCGGGGAGCTGTTTTTT.

This CDR3 is CASSDRGEKLFF. CDR3 DNA: TGTGCCAGCAGTGACAGGGGTGAAAAACTGTTTTTT. The gene calls are TRBV11-3 and TRBJ1-4; 8 bases map to TRBD1. J was trimmed by 7 bases and V by 6 bases; bases with no gene match: 1. This CDR3 is 12 amino acids long. Germline lookup yields CDR1 SGHNT and CDR2 YENEEA.

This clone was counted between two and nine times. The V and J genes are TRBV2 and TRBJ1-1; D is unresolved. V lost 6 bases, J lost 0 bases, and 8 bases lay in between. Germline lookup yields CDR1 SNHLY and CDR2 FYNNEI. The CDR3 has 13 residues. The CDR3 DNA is TGTGCCAGCAGAAAGGAGATGAACACTGAAGCTTTCTTT. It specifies CASRKEMNTEAFF. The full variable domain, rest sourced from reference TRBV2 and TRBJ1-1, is EPEVTQTPSHQVTQMGQEVILRCVPISNHLYFYWYRQILGQKVEFLVSFYNNEISEKSEIFDDQFSVERPDGSNFTLKIRSTKLEDSAMYFCASRKEMNTEAFFGQGTRLTVV.